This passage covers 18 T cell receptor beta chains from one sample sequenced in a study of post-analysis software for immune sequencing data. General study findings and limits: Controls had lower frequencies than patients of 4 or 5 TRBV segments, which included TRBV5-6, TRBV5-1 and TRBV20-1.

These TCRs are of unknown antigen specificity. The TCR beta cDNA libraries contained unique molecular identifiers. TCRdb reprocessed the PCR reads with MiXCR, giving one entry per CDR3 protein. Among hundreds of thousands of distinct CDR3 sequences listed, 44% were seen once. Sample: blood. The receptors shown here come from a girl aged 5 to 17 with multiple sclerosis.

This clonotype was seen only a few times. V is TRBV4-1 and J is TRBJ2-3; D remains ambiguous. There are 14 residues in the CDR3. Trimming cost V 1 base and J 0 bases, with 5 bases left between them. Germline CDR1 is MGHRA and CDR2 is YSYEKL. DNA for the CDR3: TGCGCCAGCAGCCAAGTTCGTAGCACAGATACGCAGTATTTT. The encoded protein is CASSQVRSTDTQYF.

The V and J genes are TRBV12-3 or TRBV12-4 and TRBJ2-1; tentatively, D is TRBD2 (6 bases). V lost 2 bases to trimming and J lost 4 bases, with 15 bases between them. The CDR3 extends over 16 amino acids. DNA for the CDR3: TGTGCCAGCAGTTTAAACGAGAGAGGGACTTACAATGAGCAGTTCTTC. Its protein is CASSLNERGTYNEQFF.

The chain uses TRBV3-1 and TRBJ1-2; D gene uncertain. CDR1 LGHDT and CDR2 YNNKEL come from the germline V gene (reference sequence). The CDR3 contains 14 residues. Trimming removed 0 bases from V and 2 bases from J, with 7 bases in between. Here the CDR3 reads CASSQDPRNYGYTF. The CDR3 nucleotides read TGTGCCAGCAGCCAAGACCCCAGAAACTATGGCTACACCTTC. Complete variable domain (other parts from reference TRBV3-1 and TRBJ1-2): DTAVSQTPKYLVTQMGNDKSIKCEQNLGHDTMYWYKQDSKKFLKIMFSYNNKELIINETVPNRFSPKSPDKAHLNLHINSLELGDSAVYFCASSQDPRNYGYTFGSGTRLTVV.

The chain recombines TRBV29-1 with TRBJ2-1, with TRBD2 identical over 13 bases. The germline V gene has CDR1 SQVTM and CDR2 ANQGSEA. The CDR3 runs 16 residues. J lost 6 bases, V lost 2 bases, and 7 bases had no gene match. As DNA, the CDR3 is TGCAGCGTTGAACGCACTAGCGGGAGGGATCTCAATGAGCAGTTCTTC. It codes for CSVERTSGRDLNEQFF.

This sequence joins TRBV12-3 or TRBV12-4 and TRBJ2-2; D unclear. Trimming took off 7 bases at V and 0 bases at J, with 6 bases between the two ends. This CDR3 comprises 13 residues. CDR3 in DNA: TGTGCCAGCACTGGGGCGAACACCGGGGAGCTGTTTTTT. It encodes CASTGANTGELFF.

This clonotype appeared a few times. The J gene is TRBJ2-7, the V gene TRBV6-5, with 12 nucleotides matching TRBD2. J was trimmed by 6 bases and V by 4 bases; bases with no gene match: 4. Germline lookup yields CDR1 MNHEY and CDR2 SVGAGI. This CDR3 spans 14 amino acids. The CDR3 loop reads CASSSTSGSPEQYF. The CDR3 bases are TGTGCCAGCAGTTCGACTAGCGGGAGTCCCGAGCAGTACTTC.

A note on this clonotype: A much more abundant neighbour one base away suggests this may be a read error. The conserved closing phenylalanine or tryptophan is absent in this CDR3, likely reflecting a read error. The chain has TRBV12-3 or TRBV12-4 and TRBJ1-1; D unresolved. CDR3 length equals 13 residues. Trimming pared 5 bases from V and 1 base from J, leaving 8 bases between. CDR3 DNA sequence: TGTGCCAGCAGTGCCACTGAGAACACTGAAGCTTTCTAT. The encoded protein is CASSATENTEAFY.

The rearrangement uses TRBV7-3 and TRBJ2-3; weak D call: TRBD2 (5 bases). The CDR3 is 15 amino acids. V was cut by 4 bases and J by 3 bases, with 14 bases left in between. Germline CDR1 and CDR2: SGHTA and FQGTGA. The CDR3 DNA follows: TGTGCCAGCAGCTCCCAAGCGGCCGGGACAGATACGCAGTATTTT. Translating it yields CASSSQAAGTDTQYF.

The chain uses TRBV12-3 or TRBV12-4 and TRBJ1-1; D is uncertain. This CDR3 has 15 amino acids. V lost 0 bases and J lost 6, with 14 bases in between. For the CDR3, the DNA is TGTGCCAGCAGTTTAGCGTTCATGTCGCTAGCTGAAGCTTTCTTT. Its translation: CASSLAFMSLAEAFF.

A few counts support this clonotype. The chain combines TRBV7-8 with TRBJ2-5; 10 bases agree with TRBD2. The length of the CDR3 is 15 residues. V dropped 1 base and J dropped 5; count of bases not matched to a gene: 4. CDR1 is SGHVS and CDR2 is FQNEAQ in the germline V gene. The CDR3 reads CASSLVGLAAETQYF. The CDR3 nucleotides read TGTGCCAGCAGCTTAGTCGGACTAGCGGCTGAGACCCAGTACTTC.

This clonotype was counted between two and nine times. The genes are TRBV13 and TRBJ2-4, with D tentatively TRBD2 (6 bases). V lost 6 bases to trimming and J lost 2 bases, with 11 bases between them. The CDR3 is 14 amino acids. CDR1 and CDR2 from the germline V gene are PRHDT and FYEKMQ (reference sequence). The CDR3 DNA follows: TGTGCCAGCAGGACTGGGGGGACCAAAAACATTCAGTACTTC. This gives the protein CASRTGGTKNIQYF.

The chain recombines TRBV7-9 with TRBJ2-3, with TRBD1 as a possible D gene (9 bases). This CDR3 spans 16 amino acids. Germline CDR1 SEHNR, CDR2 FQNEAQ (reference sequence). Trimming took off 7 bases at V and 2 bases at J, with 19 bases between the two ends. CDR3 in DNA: TGTGCCAGCACGGGTAGCGGGACAGGGACCACAGATACGCAGTATTTT. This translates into CASTGSGTGTTDTQYF. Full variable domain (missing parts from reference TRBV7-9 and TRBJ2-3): DTGVSQNPRHKITKRGQNVTFRCDPISEHNRLYWYRQTLGQGPEFLTYFQNEAQLEKSRLLSDRFSAERPKGSFSTLEIQRTEQGDSAMYLCASTGSGTGTTDTQYFGPGTRLTVL.

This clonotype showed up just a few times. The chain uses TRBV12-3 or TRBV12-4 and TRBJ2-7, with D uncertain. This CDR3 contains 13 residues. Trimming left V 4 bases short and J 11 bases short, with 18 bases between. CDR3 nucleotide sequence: TGTGCCAGCAGTTCCAGTCCGGGCAAGAGCAAGTACTTC. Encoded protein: CASSSSPGKSKYF.

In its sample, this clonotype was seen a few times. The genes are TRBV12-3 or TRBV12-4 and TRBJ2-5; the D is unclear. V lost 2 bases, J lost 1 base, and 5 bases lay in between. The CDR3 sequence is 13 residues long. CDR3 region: CASSLRSQETQYF. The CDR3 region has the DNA TGTGCCAGCAGTTTACGGTCCCAAGAGACCCAGTACTTC.

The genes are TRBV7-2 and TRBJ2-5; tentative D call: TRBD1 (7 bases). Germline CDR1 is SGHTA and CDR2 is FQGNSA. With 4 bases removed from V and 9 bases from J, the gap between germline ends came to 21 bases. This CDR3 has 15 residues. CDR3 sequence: CASSSAGGLVAAQYF. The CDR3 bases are TGTGCCAGCAGCTCCGCAGGGGGGCTAGTCGCGGCCCAGTACTTC.

CDR3 coding DNA: TGCGCCAGCAGCTTGGGGGCGGTCCGGGAGACCCAGTACTTC. It yields the protein CASSLGAVRETQYF. The genes are TRBV5-1 and TRBJ2-5; D gene unclear. This CDR3 has 14 amino acids. The V gene's germline CDR1 is SGHRS and CDR2 YFSETQ. V was trimmed by 0 bases and J by 5 bases, leaving 11 bases between them.

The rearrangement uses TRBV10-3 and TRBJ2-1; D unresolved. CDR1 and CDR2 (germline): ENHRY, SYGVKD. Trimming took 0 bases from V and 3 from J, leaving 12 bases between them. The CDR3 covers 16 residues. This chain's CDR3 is CAISESLPFSYNEQFF. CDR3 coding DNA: TGTGCCATCAGTGAGTCCCTTCCTTTCAGCTACAATGAGCAGTTCTTC.

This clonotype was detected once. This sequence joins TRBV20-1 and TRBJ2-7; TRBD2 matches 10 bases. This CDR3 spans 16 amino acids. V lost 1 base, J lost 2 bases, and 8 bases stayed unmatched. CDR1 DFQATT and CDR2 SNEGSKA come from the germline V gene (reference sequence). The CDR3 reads CSARGTWTSGTYEQYF. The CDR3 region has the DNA TGCAGTGCTAGAGGAACTTGGACTAGCGGAACCTACGAGCAGTACTTC.